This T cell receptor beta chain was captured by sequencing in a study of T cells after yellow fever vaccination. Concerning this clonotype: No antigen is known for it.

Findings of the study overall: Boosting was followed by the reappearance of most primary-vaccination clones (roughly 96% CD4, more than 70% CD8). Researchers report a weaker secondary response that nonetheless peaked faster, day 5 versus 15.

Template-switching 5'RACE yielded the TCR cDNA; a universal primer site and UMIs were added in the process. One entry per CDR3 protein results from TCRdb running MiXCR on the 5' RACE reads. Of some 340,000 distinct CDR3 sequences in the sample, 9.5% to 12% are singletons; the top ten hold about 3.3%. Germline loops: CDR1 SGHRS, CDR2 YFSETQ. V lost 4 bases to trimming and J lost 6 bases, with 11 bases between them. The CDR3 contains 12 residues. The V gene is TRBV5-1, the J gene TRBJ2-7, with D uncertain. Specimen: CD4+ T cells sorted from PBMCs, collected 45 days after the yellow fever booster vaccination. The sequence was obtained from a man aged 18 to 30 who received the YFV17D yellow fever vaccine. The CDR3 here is CASSLEGGEQYF. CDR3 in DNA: TGCGCCAGCAGCCTAGAAGGCGGCGAGCAGTACTTC.